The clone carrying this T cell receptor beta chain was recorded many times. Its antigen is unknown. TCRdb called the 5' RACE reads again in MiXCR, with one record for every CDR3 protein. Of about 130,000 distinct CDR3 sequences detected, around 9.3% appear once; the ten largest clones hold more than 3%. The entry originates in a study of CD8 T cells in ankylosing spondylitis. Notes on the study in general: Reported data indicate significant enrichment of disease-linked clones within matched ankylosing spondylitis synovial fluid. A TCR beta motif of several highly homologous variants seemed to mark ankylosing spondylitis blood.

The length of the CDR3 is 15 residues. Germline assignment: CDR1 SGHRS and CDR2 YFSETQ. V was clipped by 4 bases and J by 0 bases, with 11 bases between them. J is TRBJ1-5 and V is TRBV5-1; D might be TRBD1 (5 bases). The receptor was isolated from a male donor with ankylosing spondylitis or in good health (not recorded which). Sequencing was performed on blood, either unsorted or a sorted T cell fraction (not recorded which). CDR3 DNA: TGCGCCAGCAGCCCGGGACCGCATAGCAATCAGCCCCAGCATTTT. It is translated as CASSPGPHSNQPQHF. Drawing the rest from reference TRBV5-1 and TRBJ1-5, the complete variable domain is KAGVTQTPRYLIKTRGQQVTLSCSPISGHRSVSWYQQTPGQGLQFLFEYFSETQRNKGNFPGRFSGRQFSNSRSEMNVSTLELGDSALYLCASSPGPHSNQPQHFGDGTRLSIL.